The sequence of this TCR beta chain was determined in a study of T cell repertoires in cytomegalovirus infection. Looking at the study overall: Evidence of both CMV infection and a matching HLA type came from public TCR beta signatures. Overall study results and limits: HLA-C-restricted CMV clonotypes gave the most frequent clonotype in two of eight donors.

This clonotype was recorded a few times. The target antigen is unknown. TCRdb reprocessed the reads with MiXCR, giving one entry per CDR3 protein. Found here are about 490,000 distinct CDR3 sequences, approximately 15% of them singletons; the top ten hold 20% to 30%. The CDR3 spans 14 residues. The V gene lost 6 bases and the J gene lost 0 bases, with 14 bases spanning the gap. The germline V gene has CDR1 DFQATT and CDR2 SNEGSKA (reference sequence). The sequenced sample was CD8+ T cells from PBMCs. This sequence joins TRBV20-1 and TRBJ2-5; no clear D. The sequence came from a human donor in good health (CMV status not recorded). Some clones in this sample may be carry-over from other donors' samples. The CDR3: CSARTFTYQETQYF. In DNA, the CDR3 is TGCAGTGCCCGCACGTTTACGTACCAAGAGACCCAGTACTTC.